Each of the 9 T cell receptor beta chains below was sequenced from the same sample in a study of OX40 agonist ivuxolimab in advanced cancers. Sequencing used immunoSEQ multiplex PCR; TCRdb keeps in-frame clones, though not all of them. The table records more than 70,000 clones, roughly four fifths of them present only once. This specimen was CD4+ or CD8+ T cells sorted from blood, taken in a trial of the OX40 agonist ivuxolimab. These receptor sequences come from an adult with an advanced solid tumor such as melanoma, head and neck, liver or kidney cancer.

The chain is built from TRBV27 and TRBJ2-5; unclear D gene. Per germline, CDR1 MNHEY and CDR2 SMNVEV (reference sequence). The CDR3 consists of 15 residues. With 0 bases removed from V and 9 bases from J, the gap between germline ends came to 17 bases. The chain's CDR3 is CASSLSAQQMWAQYF. The CDR3 DNA sequence: TGTGCCAGCAGTTTATCGGCTCAGCAGATGTGGGCCCAGTACTTC.

As concerns this clone: The sample contains more than one DNA sequence encoding this CDR3. The chain employs TRBV27 and TRBJ1-6; 7 positions agree with TRBD1. CDR3 size: 16 residues. The germline CDR1 and CDR2 sequences are MNHEY and SMNVEV (reference sequence). The ends lost 4 bases at V and 6 bases at J; junction bases unmatched: 9. CDR3 nucleotide sequence: TGTGCCAGCAGTTCACCAAGGACAGGAATTAATTCACCCCTCCACTTT. Translated, it gives CASSSPRTGINSPLHF.

V usage is TRBV28 and J usage is TRBJ1-5; possibly TRBD1 for D (5 bases). The CDR3 is 13 residues long. Germline loops: CDR1 MDHEN, CDR2 SYDVKM. The V gene lost 7 bases and the J gene lost 9 bases, with 16 bases spanning the gap. CDR3 DNA: TGTGCCAGCACCTACTACTCGGGGGGGCCCCAGCATTTT. Translating gives CASTYYSGGPQHF.

The J gene is TRBJ1-1, the V gene TRBV7-2; 7 bases fit TRBD1. CDR1 and CDR2 from the germline V gene are SGHTA and FQGNSA. This CDR3 has 19 residues. V lost 2 bases, J lost 4 bases, and 19 bases stayed unmatched. The CDR3, as DNA: TGTGCCAGCAGCTTAAAGCCCCCAGGGGGTGGATATTCCGGCACTGAAGCTTTCTTT. Protein product: CASSLKPPGGGYSGTEAFF.

The rearrangement links TRBV7-9 to TRBJ1-1; D not resolved. CDR1 is SEHNR and CDR2 is FQNEAQ in the germline V gene (reference sequence). CDR3 size: 14 residues. V gave up 4 bases and J gave up 3 bases, with 12 bases separating them. The CDR3 reads CASSSWTPDTEAFF. CDR3 DNA sequence: TGTGCCAGCAGCTCTTGGACCCCGGACACTGAAGCTTTCTTT.

The rearrangement uses TRBV2 and TRBJ1-5; unclear D gene. The CDR3 spans 12 residues. Trimming stripped 4 bases from V and 7 bases from J, with 8 bases between. Germline V gene sequence: CDR1 SNHLY, CDR2 FYNNEI. The CDR3 spells CASSVAAQPQHF. CDR3 nucleotide sequence: TGTGCCAGCAGTGTGGCAGCCCAGCCCCAGCATTTT.

This clone came up once. The chain uses TRBV6-5 and TRBJ1-2, with 8 bases matching TRBD1. The CDR3 contains 14 residues. Germline CDR1 reads MNHEY; CDR2 reads SVGAGI. Trimming at V came to 6 bases and at J to 4 bases, leaving 7 bases not matched to a gene. CDR3 region: CASSKDRGIYGYTF. The CDR3 DNA reads as TGTGCCAGCAGCAAAGACAGGGGAATCTATGGCTACACCTTC.

The chain couples TRBV5-8 to TRBJ1-2; the D is unclear. The CDR3 is 13 amino acids. Trimming shortened V by 1 base and J by 4 bases, and 8 bases separated the two germline ends. Germline CDR1 is SGHTS and CDR2 is YDEGEE. The CDR3 DNA reads TGTGCCAGCAGCTTGCCAGGAAGCTATGGCTACACCTTC. Translating gives CASSLPGSYGYTF.

This clone occurred a few times. This sequence joins TRBV28 and TRBJ1-6, with a possible D match to TRBD1 (6 bases). In germline, CDR1 is MDHEN, CDR2 SYDVKM. The CDR3 spans 17 residues. Trimming stripped 8 bases from V and 4 bases from J, with 21 bases between. CDR3 nucleotide sequence: TGTGCCAGCCTCCCCAGACAGGCCGTGTTGTATAATTCACCCCTCCACTTT. Its protein product is CASLPRQAVLYNSPLHF. The variable domain in full, with the rest retrieved from reference TRBV28 and TRBJ1-6, is DVKVTQSSRYLVKRTGEKVFLECVQDMDHENMFWYRQDPGLGLRLIYFSYDVKMKEKGDIPEGYSVSREKKERFSLILESASTNQTSMYLCASLPRQAVLYNSPLHFGNGTRLTVT.